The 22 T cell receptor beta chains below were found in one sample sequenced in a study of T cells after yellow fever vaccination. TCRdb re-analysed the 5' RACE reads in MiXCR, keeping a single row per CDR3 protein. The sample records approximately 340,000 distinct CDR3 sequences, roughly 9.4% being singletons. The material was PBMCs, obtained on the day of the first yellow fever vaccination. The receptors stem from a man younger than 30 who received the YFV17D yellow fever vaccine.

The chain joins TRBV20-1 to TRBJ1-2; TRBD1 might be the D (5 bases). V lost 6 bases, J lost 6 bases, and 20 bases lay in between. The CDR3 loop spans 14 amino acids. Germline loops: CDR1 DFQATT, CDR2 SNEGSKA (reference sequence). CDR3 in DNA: TGCAGTGCGCCGGGGCGAGGAGTTGGAGATGGCTACACCTTC. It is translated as CSAPGRGVGDGYTF.

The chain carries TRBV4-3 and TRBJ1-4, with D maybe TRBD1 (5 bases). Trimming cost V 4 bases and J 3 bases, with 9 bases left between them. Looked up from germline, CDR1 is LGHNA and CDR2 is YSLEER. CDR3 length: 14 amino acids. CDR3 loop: CASSRGAANEKLFF. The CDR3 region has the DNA TGCGCCAGCAGCCGTGGGGCGGCTAATGAAAAACTGTTTTTT.

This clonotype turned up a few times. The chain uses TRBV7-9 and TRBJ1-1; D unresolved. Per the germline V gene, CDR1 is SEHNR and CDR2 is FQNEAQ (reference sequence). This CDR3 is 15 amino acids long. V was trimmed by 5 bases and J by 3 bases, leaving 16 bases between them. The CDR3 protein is CASSLNRLADTEAFF. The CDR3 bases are TGTGCCAGCAGCCTTAATAGGCTGGCGGACACTGAAGCTTTCTTT. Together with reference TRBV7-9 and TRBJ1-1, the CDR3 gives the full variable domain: DTGVSQNPRHKITKRGQNVTFRCDPISEHNRLYWYRQTLGQGPEFLTYFQNEAQLEKSRLLSDRFSAERPKGSFSTLEIQRTEQGDSAMYLCASSLNRLADTEAFFGQGTRLTVV.

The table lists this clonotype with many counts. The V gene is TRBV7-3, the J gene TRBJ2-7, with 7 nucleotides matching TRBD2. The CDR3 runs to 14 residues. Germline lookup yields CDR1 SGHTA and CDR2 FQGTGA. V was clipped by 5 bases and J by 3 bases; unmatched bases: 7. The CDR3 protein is CASSPTGGVYEQYF. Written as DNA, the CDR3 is TGTGCCAGCAGCCCGACGGGGGGAGTCTACGAGCAGTACTTC.

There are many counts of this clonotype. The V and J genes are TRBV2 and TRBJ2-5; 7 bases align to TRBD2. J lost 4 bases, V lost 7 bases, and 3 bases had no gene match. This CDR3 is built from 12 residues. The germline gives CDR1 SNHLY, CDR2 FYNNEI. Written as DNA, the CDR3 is TGTGCCAGCAAAGGCGGGGGAGAGACCCAGTACTTC. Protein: CASKGGGETQYF. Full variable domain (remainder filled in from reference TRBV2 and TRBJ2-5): EPEVTQTPSHQVTQMGQEVILRCVPISNHLYFYWYRQILGQKVEFLVSFYNNEISEKSEIFDDQFSVERPDGSNFTLKIRSTKLEDSAMYFCASKGGGETQYFGPGTRLLVL.

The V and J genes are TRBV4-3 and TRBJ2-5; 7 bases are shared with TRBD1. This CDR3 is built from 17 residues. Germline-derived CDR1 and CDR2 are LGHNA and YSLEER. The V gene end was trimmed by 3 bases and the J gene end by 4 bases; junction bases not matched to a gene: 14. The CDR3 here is CASSHRLRQGGIETQYF. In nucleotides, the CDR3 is TGCGCCAGCAGCCACCGTTTAAGACAGGGTGGAATAGAGACCCAGTACTTC.

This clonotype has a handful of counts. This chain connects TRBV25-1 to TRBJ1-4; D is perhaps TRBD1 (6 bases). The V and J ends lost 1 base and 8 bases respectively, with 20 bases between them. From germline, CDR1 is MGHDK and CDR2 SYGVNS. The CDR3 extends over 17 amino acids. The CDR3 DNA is TGTGCCAGCAGTGAATTCGGAAGGGGGTTTTGGGTAGAAAAACTGTTTTTT. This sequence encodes CASSEFGRGFWVEKLFF.

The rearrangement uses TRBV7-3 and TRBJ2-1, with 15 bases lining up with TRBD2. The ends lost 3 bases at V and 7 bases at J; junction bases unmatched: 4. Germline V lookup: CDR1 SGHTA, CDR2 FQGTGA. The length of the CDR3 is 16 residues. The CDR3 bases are TGTGCCAGCAGCTTGCGTGGGACTAGCGGGGGGAATGAGCAGTTCTTC. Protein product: CASSLRGTSGGNEQFF.

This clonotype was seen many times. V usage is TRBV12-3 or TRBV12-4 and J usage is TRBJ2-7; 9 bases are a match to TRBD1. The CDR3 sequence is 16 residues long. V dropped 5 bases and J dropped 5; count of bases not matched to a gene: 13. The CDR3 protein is CASSRGRRDRVHEQYF. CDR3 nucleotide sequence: TGTGCCAGCAGTCGAGGGCGCCGGGACAGGGTCCACGAGCAGTACTTC.

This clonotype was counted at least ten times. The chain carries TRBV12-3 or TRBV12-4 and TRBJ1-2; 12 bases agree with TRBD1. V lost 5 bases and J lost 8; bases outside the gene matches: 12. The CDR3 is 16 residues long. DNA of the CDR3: TGTGCCAGCAGTCCAACCATGGGACAGGGGGCAAAGGGCTACACCTTC. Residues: CASSPTMGQGAKGYTF.

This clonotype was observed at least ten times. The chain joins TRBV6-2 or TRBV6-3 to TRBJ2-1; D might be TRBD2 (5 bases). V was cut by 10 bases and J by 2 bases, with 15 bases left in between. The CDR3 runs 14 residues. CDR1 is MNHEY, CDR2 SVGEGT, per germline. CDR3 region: CATTLGGPYNEQFF. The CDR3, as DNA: TGTGCCACCACCCTTGGAGGACCCTACAATGAGCAGTTCTTC.

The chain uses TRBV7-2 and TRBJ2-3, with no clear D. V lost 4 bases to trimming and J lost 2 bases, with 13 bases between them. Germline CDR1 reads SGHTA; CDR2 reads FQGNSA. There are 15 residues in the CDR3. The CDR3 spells CASSSPESLTDTQYF. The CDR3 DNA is TGTGCCAGCAGCTCGCCCGAGTCACTCACAGATACGCAGTATTTT.

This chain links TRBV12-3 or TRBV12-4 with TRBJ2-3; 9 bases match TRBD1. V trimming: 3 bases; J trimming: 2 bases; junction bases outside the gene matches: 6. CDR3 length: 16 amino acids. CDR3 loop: CASSFRDRVYTDTQYF. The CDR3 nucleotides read TGTGCCAGCAGTTTCCGGGACAGGGTTTACACAGATACGCAGTATTTT.

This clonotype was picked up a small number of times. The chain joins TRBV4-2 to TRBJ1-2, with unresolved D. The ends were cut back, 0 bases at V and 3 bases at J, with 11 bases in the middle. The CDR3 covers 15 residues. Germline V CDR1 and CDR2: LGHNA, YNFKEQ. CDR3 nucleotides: TGTGCCAGCAGCCAAGATGTTGCGGCGGACTATGGCTACACCTTC. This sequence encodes CASSQDVAADYGYTF.

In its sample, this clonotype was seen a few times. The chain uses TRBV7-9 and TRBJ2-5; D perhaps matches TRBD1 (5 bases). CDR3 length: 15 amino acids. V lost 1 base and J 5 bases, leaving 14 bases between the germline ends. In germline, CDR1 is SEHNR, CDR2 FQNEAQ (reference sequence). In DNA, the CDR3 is TGTGCCAGCAGCTTAGGGGGCTACATTGTCGAGACCCAGTACTTC. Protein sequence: CASSLGGYIVETQYF.

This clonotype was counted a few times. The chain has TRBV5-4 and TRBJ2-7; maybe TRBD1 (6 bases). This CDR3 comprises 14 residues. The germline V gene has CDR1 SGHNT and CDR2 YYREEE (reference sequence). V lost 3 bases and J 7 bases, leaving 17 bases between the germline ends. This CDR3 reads CASSSAGTPREQYV. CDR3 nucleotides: TGTGCCAGCAGCTCAGCCGGGACACCTCGGGAGCAGTACGTC.

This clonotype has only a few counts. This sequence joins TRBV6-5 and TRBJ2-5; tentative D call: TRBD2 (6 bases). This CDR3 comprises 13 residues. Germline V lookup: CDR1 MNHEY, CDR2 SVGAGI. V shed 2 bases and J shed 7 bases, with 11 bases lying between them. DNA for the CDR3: TGTGCCAGCAGTTACGCGTCCGGGGGGACCCAGTACTTC. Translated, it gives CASSYASGGTQYF.

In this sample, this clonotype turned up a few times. This chain's CDR3 is CASSWTTDGNTIYF. CDR3 in DNA: TGTGCCAGCAGCTGGACGACAGATGGAAACACCATATATTTT. V gene TRBV5-5 combines with J gene TRBJ1-3; maybe TRBD1 (5 bases). Trimming pared 3 bases from V and 3 bases from J, leaving 10 bases between. CDR1 SGHKS and CDR2 YYEKEE come from the germline V gene (reference sequence). The CDR3 has 14 amino acids.

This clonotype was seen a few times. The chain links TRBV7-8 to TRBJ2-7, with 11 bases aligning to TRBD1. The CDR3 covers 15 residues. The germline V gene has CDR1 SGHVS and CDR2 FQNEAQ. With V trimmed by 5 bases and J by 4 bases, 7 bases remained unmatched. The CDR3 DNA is TGTGCCAGCAGCCTGACCGGGACAGGGGGTTACGAGCAGTACTTC. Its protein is CASSLTGTGGYEQYF.

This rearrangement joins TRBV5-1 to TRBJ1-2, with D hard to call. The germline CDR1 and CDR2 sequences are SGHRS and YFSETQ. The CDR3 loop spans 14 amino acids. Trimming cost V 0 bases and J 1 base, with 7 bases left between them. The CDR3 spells CASSLGVDNYGYTF. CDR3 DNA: TGCGCCAGCAGCTTGGGGGTGGATAACTATGGCTACACCTTC.

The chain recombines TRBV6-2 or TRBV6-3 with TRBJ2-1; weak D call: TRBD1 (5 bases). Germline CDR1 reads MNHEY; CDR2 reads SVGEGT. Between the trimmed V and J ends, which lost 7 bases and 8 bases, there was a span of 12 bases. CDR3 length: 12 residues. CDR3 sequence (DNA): TGTGCCAGCACCGACCAGGGCGATGAGCAGTTCTTC. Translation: CASTDQGDEQFF.

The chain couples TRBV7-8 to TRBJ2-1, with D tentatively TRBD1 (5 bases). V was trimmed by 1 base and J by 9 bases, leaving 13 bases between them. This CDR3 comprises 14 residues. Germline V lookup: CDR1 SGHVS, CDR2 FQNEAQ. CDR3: CASSLGPGHPEQFF. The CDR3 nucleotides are TGTGCCAGCAGCTTAGGACCCGGACACCCTGAGCAGTTCTTC. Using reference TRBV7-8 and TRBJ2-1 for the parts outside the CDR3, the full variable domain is GAGVSQSPRYKVAKRGQDVALRCDPISGHVSLFWYQQALGQGPEFLTYFQNEAQLDKSGLPSDRFFAERPEGSVSTLKIQRTQQEDSAVYLCASSLGPGHPEQFFGPGTRLTVL.